The T cell receptor beta chain described here comes from a study of tumor and adjacent non-tumor tissue in lung cancer. Study-level background: The cohort had about a dozen adenocarcinoma, 2 squamous cell and 1 small cell patients.

With respect to this clonotype: Antigen specificity is unknown.

Study-wide results and caveats: Top 100 clones took a larger repertoire share in normal lung. Higher tumor TCR diversity was associated with shorter survival. Compared with tumor, normal lung showed significantly lower TCR diversity.

The library came from three nested PCR rounds adapted from ARM-PCR protocols. TCRdb recomputed calls from the multiplex PCR reads with MiXCR, one row per CDR3 protein. The repertoire has about 110,000 distinct CDR3 sequences, about 64% of them found once; the top ten carry 19%. This sample's RNA came from whole unsorted tissue. More than 3 cm separated this lung sample from the edge of the tumor. The CDR3 consists of 15 residues. With 1 base removed from V and 11 bases from J, the gap between germline ends came to 20 bases. Germline CDR1 and CDR2: SGHAT and FQNNGV. This clonotype was sampled from a man between 60 and 75 years old with non-small cell lung cancer. The chain employs TRBV11-2 and TRBJ2-5, with D tentatively TRBD1 or TRBD2 (6 bases each). Sequencing input: distant non-tumor lung tissue. CDR3 sequence (DNA): TGTGCCAGCAGCTTAGTCCCCCCACGAGGAGGGACACAGTACTTC. Amino acids: CASSLVPPRGGTQYF.